This T cell receptor beta chain stems from a study of blood T cell repertoires in COVID-19. For the study at large: COVID-19 samples, acute and convalescent, were from the United States, Italy and Spain. T cells, B-cell-depleted T cells, or PBMCs supplied cDNA or gDNA.

As handled by the study authors: Reference gene primers were amplified, and this amplification served to estimate nucleated cell counts. Clones were read by immunoSEQ multiplex PCR, and TCRdb kept only the in-frame ones, dropping some. V, J and clone size were drawn from that table, and D and trimming were deduced from the DNA. The sample has some 93,000 clones; roughly 80% are singletons. This CDR3 has 16 amino acids. The germline CDR1 and CDR2 sequences are MNHEY and SMNVEV (reference sequence). The V end was cut by 2 bases, the J end by 5 bases, with 18 bases between. Sequencing was performed on peripheral blood. The sequence was collected from a human donor in a cohort sampled during active COVID-19. The chain recombines TRBV27 with TRBJ1-1; maybe TRBD1 (6 bases). The CDR3 protein is CASSLDLGQFRTEAFF. The DNA of the CDR3 is TGTGCCAGCAGTTTAGACCTAGGACAGTTTAGGACTGAAGCTTTCTTT.